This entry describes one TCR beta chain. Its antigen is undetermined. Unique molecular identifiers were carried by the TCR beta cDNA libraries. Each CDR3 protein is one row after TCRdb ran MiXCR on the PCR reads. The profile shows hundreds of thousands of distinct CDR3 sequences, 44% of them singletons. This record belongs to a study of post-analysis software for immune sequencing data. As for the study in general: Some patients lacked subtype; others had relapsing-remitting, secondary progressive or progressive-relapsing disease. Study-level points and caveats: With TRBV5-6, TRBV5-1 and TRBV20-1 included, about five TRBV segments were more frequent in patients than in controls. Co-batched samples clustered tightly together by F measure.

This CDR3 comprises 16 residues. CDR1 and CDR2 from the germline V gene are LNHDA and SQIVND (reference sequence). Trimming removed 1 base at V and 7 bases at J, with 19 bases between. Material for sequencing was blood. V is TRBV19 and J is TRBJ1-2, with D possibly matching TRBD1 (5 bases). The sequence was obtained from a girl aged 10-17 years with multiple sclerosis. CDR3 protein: CASSIAEGLPLGGYTF. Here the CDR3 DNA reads TGTGCCAGTAGTATAGCGGAGGGACTGCCTTTAGGTGGCTACACCTTC.